This T cell receptor beta chain is from a study of blood T cell repertoires in COVID-19. This CDR3 region has 14 residues. Germline V gene sequence: CDR1 SEHNR, CDR2 FQNEAQ (reference sequence). V was trimmed by 0 bases and J by 1 base, leaving 6 bases between them. In the authors' workflow: By means of reference gene primer amplification, nucleated cell counts were estimated. Libraries were prepared by immunoSEQ multiplex PCR; TCRdb keeps only in-frame clonotypes and omits some of them. The V and J calls and clone size were taken over from that table, and D and trimming were inferred from the DNA. The sample has just under 65,000 clones, roughly 82% seen once; the top ten hold roughly two fifths.

The sequenced material came from peripheral blood. The chain is built from TRBV7-9 and TRBJ2-5; perhaps TRBD2 as D (6 bases). This sequence originates from a human donor in a cohort sampled during active COVID-19. The CDR3 bases are TGTGCCAGCAGCTTAGCGGGGGGCCAAGAGACCCAGTACTTC. Translation gives CASSLAGGQETQYF.